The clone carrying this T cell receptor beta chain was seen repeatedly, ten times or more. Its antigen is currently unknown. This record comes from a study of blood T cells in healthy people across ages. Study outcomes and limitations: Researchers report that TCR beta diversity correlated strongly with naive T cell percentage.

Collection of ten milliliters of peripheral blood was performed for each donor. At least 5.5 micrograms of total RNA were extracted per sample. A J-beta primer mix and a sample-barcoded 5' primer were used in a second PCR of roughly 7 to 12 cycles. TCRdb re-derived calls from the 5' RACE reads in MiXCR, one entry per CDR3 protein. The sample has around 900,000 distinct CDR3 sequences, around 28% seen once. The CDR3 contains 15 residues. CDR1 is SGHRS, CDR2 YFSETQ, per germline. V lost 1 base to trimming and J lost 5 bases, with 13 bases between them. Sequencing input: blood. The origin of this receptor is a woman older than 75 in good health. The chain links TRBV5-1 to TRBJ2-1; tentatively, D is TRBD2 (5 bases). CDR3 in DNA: TGCGCCAGCAGCTTGTGGCCTAGCCATAACAATGAGCAGTTCTTC. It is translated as CASSLWPSHNNEQFF.